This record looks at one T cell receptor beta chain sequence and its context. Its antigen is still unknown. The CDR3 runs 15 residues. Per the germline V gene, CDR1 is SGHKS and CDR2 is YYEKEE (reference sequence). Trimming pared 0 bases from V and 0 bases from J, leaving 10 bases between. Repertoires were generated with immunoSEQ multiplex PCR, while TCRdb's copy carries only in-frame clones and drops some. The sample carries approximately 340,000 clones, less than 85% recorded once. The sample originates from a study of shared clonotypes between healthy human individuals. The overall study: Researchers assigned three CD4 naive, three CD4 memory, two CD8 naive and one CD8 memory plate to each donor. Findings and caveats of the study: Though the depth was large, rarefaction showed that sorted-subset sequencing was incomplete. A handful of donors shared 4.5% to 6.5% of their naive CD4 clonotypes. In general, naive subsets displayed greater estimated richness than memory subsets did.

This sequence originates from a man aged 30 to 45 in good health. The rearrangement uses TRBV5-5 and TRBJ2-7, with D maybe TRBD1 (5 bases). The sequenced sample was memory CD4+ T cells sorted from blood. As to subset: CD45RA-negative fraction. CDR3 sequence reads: CASSLDGRVSYEQYF. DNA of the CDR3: TGTGCCAGCAGCTTGGATGGCAGGGTCTCCTACGAGCAGTACTTC.